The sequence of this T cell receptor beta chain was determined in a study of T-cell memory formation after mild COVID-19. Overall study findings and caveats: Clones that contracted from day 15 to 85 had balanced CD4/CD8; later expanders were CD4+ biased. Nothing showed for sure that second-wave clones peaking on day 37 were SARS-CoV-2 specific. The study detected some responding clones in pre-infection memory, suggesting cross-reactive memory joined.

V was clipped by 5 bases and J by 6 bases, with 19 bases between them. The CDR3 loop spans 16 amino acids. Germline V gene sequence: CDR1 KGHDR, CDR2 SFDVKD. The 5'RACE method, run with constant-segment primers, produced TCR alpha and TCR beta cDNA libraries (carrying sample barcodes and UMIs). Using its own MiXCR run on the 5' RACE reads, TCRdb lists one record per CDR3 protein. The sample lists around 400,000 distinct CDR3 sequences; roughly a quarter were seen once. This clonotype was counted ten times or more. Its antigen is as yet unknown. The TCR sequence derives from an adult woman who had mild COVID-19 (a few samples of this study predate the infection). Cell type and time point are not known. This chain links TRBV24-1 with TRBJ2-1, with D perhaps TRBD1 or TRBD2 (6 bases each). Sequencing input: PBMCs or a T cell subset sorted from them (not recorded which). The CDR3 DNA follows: TGTGCCACCAGTGCCAGGGGACTGCAAGGAGTCAATGAGCAGTTCTTC. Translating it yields CATSARGLQGVNEQFF.